Below, 13 T cell receptor beta chains from the same sample are listed, as sequenced in a study of CD8+ T cells in alopecia areata. Reverse transcribed after extraction, RNA yielded cDNA as the sequencing template. Sequencing was performed with immunoSEQ multiplex PCR; in TCRdb, only in-frame clones are kept and a portion is missing. The data hold 95,000 to 120,000 clones, with almost 60% observed a single time. The sample consisted of CD8+ T cells sorted from blood. All receptors derive from a human donor in good health.

This clone was found once. The chain uses TRBV2 and TRBJ2-1, with 9 bases matching TRBD1. There are 14 residues in the CDR3. Germline V gene sequence: CDR1 SNHLY, CDR2 FYNNEI. Trimming took 8 bases from V and 1 from J; bases not matched to a gene: 3. The CDR3 spells CASGTGSSYNEQFF. DNA for the CDR3: TGTGCCAGCGGGACAGGGAGTTCCTACAATGAGCAGTTCTTC. Full variable domain (outside the CDR3, taken from reference TRBV2 and TRBJ2-1): EPEVTQTPSHQVTQMGQEVILRCVPISNHLYFYWYRQILGQKVEFLVSFYNNEISEKSEIFDDQFSVERPDGSNFTLKIRSTKLEDSAMYFCASGTGSSYNEQFFGPGTRLTVL.

The chain links TRBV20-1 to TRBJ2-2; D gene uncertain. CDR1 is DFQATT and CDR2 is SNEGSKA in the germline V gene (reference sequence). The CDR3 covers 11 residues. V was trimmed by 5 bases and J by 1 base, leaving 2 bases between them. CDR3 sequence (DNA): TGCAGTGCTTGGAACACCGGGGAGCTGTTTTTT. Translated: CSAWNTGELFF.

The chain has TRBV5-6 and TRBJ2-5; D remains ambiguous. V lost 4 bases and J lost 1, with 20 bases in between. CDR1 and CDR2 (germline): SGHDT, YYEEEE. The CDR3 contains 17 residues. The chain's CDR3 is CASSLHYLVLGQETQYF. The DNA of the CDR3 is TGTGCCAGCAGCCTACATTATCTGGTCTTGGGCCAAGAGACCCAGTACTTC.

The chain uses TRBV30 and TRBJ2-7; 8 positions agree with TRBD2. The V gene end was trimmed by 3 bases and the J gene end by 2 bases; junction bases not matched to a gene: 6. CDR1 is GTSNPN and CDR2 is SVGIG in the germline V gene (reference sequence). This CDR3 spans 14 amino acids. CDR3 in amino acids: CAWSPTGLAYEQYF. CDR3 bases: TGTGCCTGGAGCCCCACGGGACTAGCCTACGAGCAGTACTTC.

This chain connects TRBV28 to TRBJ1-4; 8 bases agree with TRBD1. The CDR3 loop spans 13 amino acids. V was pared by 8 bases and J by 5 bases, with 4 bases of the junction left unmatched. Germline lookup yields CDR1 MDHEN and CDR2 SYDVKM. The chain's CDR3 is CASRDRSNEKLFF. DNA of the CDR3: TGTGCCAGCCGGGACAGGTCAAATGAAAAACTGTTTTTT.

This chain joins TRBV28 and TRBJ2-3; possibly TRBD2 for D (6 bases). CDR3 size: 16 residues. V dropped 1 base and J dropped 1 base, with 12 bases sitting between them. Germline CDR1 MDHEN, CDR2 SYDVKM. CDR3: CASSLLEGFGTDTQYF. In DNA form, the CDR3 reads TGTGCCAGCAGTTTATTGGAGGGGTTCGGCACAGATACGCAGTATTTT.

The chain has TRBV5-4 and TRBJ1-6; TRBD1 aligns across 8 bases. This CDR3 spans 14 amino acids. J lost 7 bases, V lost 0 bases, and 0 bases had no gene match. The germline CDR1 and CDR2 sequences are SGHNT and YYREEE (reference sequence). CDR3 region: CASSLGQGNSPLHF. The DNA for the CDR3 is TGTGCCAGCAGCTTGGGACAGGGGAATTCACCCCTCCACTTT. Full variable domain (remainder filled in from reference TRBV5-4 and TRBJ1-6): ETGVTQSPTHLIKTRGQQVTLRCSSQSGHNTVSWYQQALGQGPQFIFQYYREEENGRGNFPPRFSGLQFPNYSSELNVNALELDDSALYLCASSLGQGNSPLHFGNGTRLTVT.

The chain recombines TRBV9 with TRBJ2-3; TRBD1 or TRBD2 may be the D gene (6 bases each). This CDR3 is 14 amino acids long. The V and J ends lost 1 base and 4 bases respectively, with 10 bases between them. Germline-derived CDR1 and CDR2 are SGDLS and YYNGEE. CDR3 nucleotides: TGTGCCAGCAGCGTAAGTGGGGGGCCAGATACGCAGTATTTT. It codes for CASSVSGGPDTQYF. The full variable domain, its missing parts supplied by reference TRBV9 and TRBJ2-3, is DSGVTQTPKHLITATGQRVTLRCSPRSGDLSVYWYQQSLDQGLQFLIQYYNGEERAKGNILERFSAQQFPDLHSELNLSSLELGDSALYFCASSVSGGPDTQYFGPGTRLTVL.

In its sample, this clone was seen a few times. The chain combines TRBV14 with TRBJ2-7; TRBD1 might be the D (7 bases). The CDR3 sequence is 12 residues long. Per the germline V gene, CDR1 is SGHDN and CDR2 is FVKESK. With 4 bases removed from V and 9 bases from J, the gap between germline ends came to 13 bases. In DNA, the CDR3 is TGTGCCAGCAGCCCAGGGGGGCCTAGGCAGTACTTC. Encoded protein: CASSPGGPRQYF.

This clone came up once. This chain uses TRBV12-5 with TRBJ1-1; D remains unclear. V dropped 5 bases and J dropped 3 bases, with 13 bases sitting between them. The germline gives CDR1 LGHNT, CDR2 FRNRAP. CDR3 length: 14 amino acids. In DNA form, the CDR3 reads TGTGCTAGTGGTAAAGGGAGCCGGTACACTGAAGCTTTCTTT. Translation gives CASGKGSRYTEAFF.

This chain connects TRBV27 to TRBJ2-1, with 16 positions matching TRBD2. This CDR3 has 14 amino acids. The germline gives CDR1 MNHEY, CDR2 SMNVEV (reference sequence). J lost 10 bases, V lost 3 bases, and 0 bases had no gene match. The CDR3 protein is CASSLGLAGGEQFF. The DNA for the CDR3 is TGTGCCAGCAGTTTGGGACTAGCGGGGGGGGAGCAGTTCTTC.

This clone was observed a single time. The chain combines TRBV9 with TRBJ1-1; D call uncertain. The CDR3 is made up of 13 amino acids. The V end was cut by 0 bases, the J end by 6 bases, with 9 bases between. CDR1 and CDR2 from the germline V gene are SGDLS and YYNGEE. This chain's CDR3 is CASSVGGVSEAFF. CDR3 nucleotide sequence: TGTGCCAGCAGCGTAGGAGGCGTATCTGAAGCTTTCTTT.

Remarks on this clone: This specimen includes other DNA sequences encoding the same CDR3. The chain recombines TRBV5-6 with TRBJ2-7; tentative D call: TRBD2 (5 bases). The V and J ends lost 2 bases and 0 bases respectively, with 6 bases between them. CDR1 and CDR2 (germline): SGHDT, YYEEEE. The CDR3 consists of 13 residues. CDR3: CASSLGSSYEQYF. The CDR3 coding sequence is TGTGCCAGCAGCTTAGGGAGCTCCTACGAGCAGTACTTC.